Included here is one T cell receptor (beta chain) sequence, with context. The table lists this clonotype with a few counts. Its antigen is still unknown. No quality values exist for individual bases; no much larger clone is one base distant. The library came from PCR. Sequencing was performed on an Illumina MiSeq. cDNA was synthesized with SMARTScribe reverse transcriptase and a 5' template-switch oligo that added a universal priming site. Each cDNA molecule was tagged by a 12-nucleotide random unique molecular identifier (UMI) carried on the template-switch oligo. During reverse transcription, chain-specific reverse primers targeted TCRbeta transcripts. Leftover template-switch adapters were removed by uracil DNA glycosylase treatment, and cDNA was purified using a Qiagen MinElute kit. The first PCR ran for around 25 cycles with KAPA HiFi HotStart ReadyMix and step-out primers, divided among four 50 microliter reactions. Products of the first-round PCR were gel-purified before additional amplification. Illumina Nextera adapters were attached in a second PCR of about 8 cycles, and the libraries were then purified and pooled. For each TCRbeta molecule, the UMI barcode was captured by a 50-nucleotide 5' read. In the authors' own workflow: Using the MIGEC toolkit, reads were grouped by UMI into consensus reads. PEAR was used to merge forward and reverse consensus reads, producing the final reads. A custom decontamination script removed identical UMI-sequence pairs shared across libraries, treating them as cross-sample contamination. MIGMAP, a wrapper around IgBLAST, was used for V(D)J assignment and CDR3 extraction. TCR clonotypes were defined by identical V gene, J gene and CDR3 amino acid sequence, and CDR1 and CDR2 were left unsequenced. TCRdb applied fastp at Q25 and MiXCR to the public reads, then kept only in-frame beta chains. Merged by CDR3 protein, the rows form single entries marked with the most common genes and DNA. None of the V and J calls come from the authors' own analysis; TCRdb made them. The table for this sample lists some 3,600 distinct CDR3 sequences; around 51% of them were counted only once. The top ten clonotypes cover 20% to 30% of the sample.

V is trimmed back by 3 bases and J by 3 bases, and the junction contains 4 bases that no gene match accounts for. CDR3 length: 15 amino acids, cysteine to phenylalanine. The CDR3 DNA has 45 bases and is translated from base 1. Looking up the germline V gene yields CDR1 ENHRY and CDR2 SYGVKD. The data derive from a study of robustness of blood B and T cell sequencing (dated by TCRdb to 2016 to 2019). In terms of the full investigation: The goal of the study was to find out how much peripheral blood is required to reliably describe the TCRbeta and IgG repertoires of an individual. Each of the approximately 11 independently drawn blood samples had its TCRbeta and IgG repertoires measured. For technical replicates, two replicate TCRbeta cDNA libraries were prepared from one shared RNA pool that came from a single 10 ml draw.

mRNA, which captures expressed receptors, was used instead of genomic DNA for quantification of TCRbeta repertoires. Buffy coat leukocytes were collected into Trizol, and RNA was extracted with the Direct-zol RNA MiniPrep Plus kit without cell sorting. To separate plasma, buffy coat and red blood cells, EDTA blood tubes were immediately centrifuged at 4 degrees C. Broad study findings and their caveats: Evidence of cross-contamination, likely resulting from batch processing, was observed in one pair of TCRbeta libraries, and the UMI-sequence pairs shared between the two libraries were removed. Immediate fractionation was required for EDTA tubes, so the use of EDTA tubes in multi-site collections was limited. The 1,000 most abundant TCRbeta clonotypes from the pooled draws were found in every single 10 ml sample. Between the technical replicate libraries, nearly 95% of the top 10,000 TCRbeta clonotypes in one library were also present in the other library. The TCRbeta rarefaction curves did not fully level off, which suggests under-sequencing or many low-abundance clonotypes. Pooling tubes did not make the overlap of rare TCRbeta clonotypes any better, which implies that much larger blood volumes would be needed to capture those rare clonotypes. Combining 3 or 4 tubes (roughly 28-45 ml blood) brought coverage of the top 10,000 TCRbeta clonotypes close to saturation.

Rearrangement joined TRBV10-3 to TRBJ2-2; TRBD1 agrees with 7 junctional bases. Sequencing was done on a sample of peripheral blood. The sequence was obtained from a human donor in good health. Here is the DNA: TGTGCCATCAGTGAAGGGACAGCGTACACCGGGGAGCTGTTTTTT. Translated, it reads CAISEGTAYTGELFF.